These 26 T cell receptor beta chains were sequenced from one sample in a study of T cell responses to AZD1222 COVID-19 vaccine. TCRdb's table, derived via immunoSEQ multiplex PCR, lists solely in-frame clones and lacks some. The sample records roughly 100,000 clones, around 76% being singletons. Sequencing used peripheral blood, obtained on day 0 of AZD1222 vaccination. The source of these receptors is an adult in good health.

The J gene is TRBJ2-1, the V gene TRBV7-9, with 7 positions matching TRBD1. This CDR3 has 12 residues. J gave up 7 bases and V 6 bases, and 3 bases lay outside the gene matches. Germline V CDR1 and CDR2: SEHNR, FQNEAQ (reference sequence). The CDR3 sequence: CASRQGTNEQFF. The CDR3 DNA follows: TGTGCCAGCAGACAGGGGACGAATGAGCAGTTCTTC.

Of note for this clone: Other nucleotide sequences from this sample produce the same CDR3. The J gene is TRBJ1-4, the V gene TRBV7-8, with a possible D match to TRBD1 (6 bases). The CDR3 runs to 12 residues. The ends were cut back, 5 bases at V and 8 bases at J, with 9 bases in the middle. The germline gives CDR1 SGHVS, CDR2 FQNEAQ. CDR3 DNA sequence: TGTGCCAGCAGCCCCCAGGGGGAAAAACTGTTTTTT. It codes for CASSPQGEKLFF.

The rearrangement joins TRBV7-2 to TRBJ1-2, with a tentative D call TRBD1 (6 bases). CDR3 size: 13 residues. Germline loops: CDR1 SGHTA, CDR2 FQGNSA. V lost 5 bases and J 8 bases, leaving 15 bases between the germline ends. Written as DNA, the CDR3 is TGTGCCAGCAGCCTGACAGGCATGACGGGCTACACCTTC. This translates into CASSLTGMTGYTF. Complete variable domain (other parts from reference TRBV7-2 and TRBJ1-2): GAGVSQSPSNKVTEKGKDVELRCDPISGHTALYWYRQSLGQGLEFLIYFQGNSAPDKSGLPSDRFSAERTGGSVSTLTIQRTQQEDSAVYLCASSLTGMTGYTFGSGTRLTVV.

J is TRBJ1-5 and V is TRBV27, with D uncertain. V was shortened by 2 bases and J by 6 bases, with 8 bases between the two germline ends. The CDR3 is 13 residues long. Germline loops: CDR1 MNHEY, CDR2 SMNVEV (reference sequence). The DNA for the CDR3 is TGTGCCAGCAGTTTAAATCCTGGTCAGCCCCAGCATTTT. Its translation: CASSLNPGQPQHF.

The chain employs TRBV9 and TRBJ2-5; D might be TRBD1 (5 bases). Trimming cost V 4 bases and J 5 bases, with 18 bases left between them. The CDR3 spans 15 residues. Germline values: CDR1 SGDLS, CDR2 YYNGEE. DNA for the CDR3: TGTGCCAGCAGCCCATTTAACACAGGCCAGGAGACCCAGTACTTC. It translates to CASSPFNTGQETQYF.

The rearrangement uses TRBV7-6 and TRBJ2-5; 7 nucleotides match TRBD1. Per the germline V gene, CDR1 is SGHVS and CDR2 is FNYEAQ. Trimming removed 4 bases from V and 0 bases from J; junction bases left unmatched: 11. The length of the CDR3 is 17 residues. As DNA, the CDR3 is TGTGCCAGCAGCTCCCAGACAGGGCAAGCGGACCAAGAGACCCAGTACTTC. Its translation is CASSSQTGQADQETQYF.

The chain joins TRBV5-1 to TRBJ2-3, with a weak D call TRBD2 (6 bases). V lost 4 bases and J 6 bases, leaving 18 bases between the germline ends. Per germline, CDR1 SGHRS and CDR2 YFSETQ. The CDR3 runs 15 residues. CDR3 nucleotides: TGCGCCAGCAGCCCTGGGGGAGGCCACGGGGATACGCAGTATTTT. It specifies CASSPGGGHGDTQYF.

The sample holds one count of this clone. CDR3 loop: CATSSGVYTEAFF. CDR3 coding DNA: TGTGCCACCAGCAGTGGGGTCTACACTGAAGCTTTCTTT. This rearrangement joins TRBV6-5 to TRBJ1-1; no definite D call. Between the trimmed V and J ends, which lost 10 bases and 3 bases, there was a span of 15 bases. CDR1 MNHEY and CDR2 SVGAGI come from the germline V gene. The CDR3 is made up of 13 amino acids.

V and J are TRBV7-2 and TRBJ1-1, with D possibly being TRBD1 (5 bases). Germline V CDR1 and CDR2: SGHTA, FQGNSA. V gave up 5 bases and J gave up 8 bases, with 12 bases separating them. This CDR3 is built from 12 residues. CDR3 DNA: TGTGCCAGCAGCCCTCTCAACAGGGAAGCTTTCTTT. Translating gives CASSPLNREAFF.

The genes are TRBV10-3 and TRBJ1-1, with D hard to call. Germline lookup yields CDR1 ENHRY and CDR2 SYGVKD. This CDR3 is 13 amino acids long. V was cut by 11 bases and J by 0 bases, with 13 bases left in between. In nucleotides, the CDR3 is TGTGCCGCCGACCCGGGTATGAACACTGAAGCTTTCTTT. It is translated as CAADPGMNTEAFF.

CDR3 region: CASSLAGEYGYTF. The CDR3 DNA follows: TGTGCCAGCAGCTTGGCTGGGGAATATGGCTACACCTTC. This sequence joins TRBV5-6 and TRBJ1-2; D call uncertain. Trimming removed 0 bases from V and 5 bases from J, with 8 bases in between. This CDR3 has 13 residues. The germline gives CDR1 SGHDT, CDR2 YYEEEE.

This clone was found a few times. The rearrangement uses TRBV11-2 and TRBJ2-5; tentative D call: TRBD2 (5 bases). From germline, CDR1 is SGHAT and CDR2 FQNNGV. This CDR3 is 16 amino acids long. The V and J ends lost 3 bases and 0 bases respectively, with 14 bases between them. The CDR3 protein is CASSLSTAAYQETQYF. The CDR3 nucleotides are TGTGCCAGCAGCTTGTCCACAGCGGCCTACCAAGAGACCCAGTACTTC.

The chain carries TRBV19 and TRBJ2-7, with TRBD1 identical over 8 bases. CDR3 length equals 17 residues. Germline V gives CDR1 LNHDA, CDR2 SQIVND (reference sequence). The V segment lost 4 bases and the J segment 3 bases; nucleotides outside the gene matches: 14. For the CDR3, the DNA is TGTGCCAGTAGTACTTCCCTACAGGGGGAAATAAGCTACGAGCAGTACTTC. Translation: CASSTSLQGEISYEQYF.

This chain links TRBV5-4 with TRBJ2-2; D possibly matches TRBD1 or TRBD2 (6 bases each). Trimming left V 2 bases short and J 3 bases short, with 11 bases between. Per germline, CDR1 SGHNT and CDR2 YYREEE (reference sequence). The CDR3 contains 15 residues. The CDR3 DNA is TGTGCCAGCAGCTTAGGGGGGTTGGACACCGGGGAGCTGTTTTTT. It translates to CASSLGGLDTGELFF. Supplemented by reference TRBV5-4 and TRBJ2-2, the full variable domain reads ETGVTQSPTHLIKTRGQQVTLRCSSQSGHNTVSWYQQALGQGPQFIFQYYREEENGRGNFPPRFSGLQFPNYSSELNVNALELDDSALYLCASSLGGLDTGELFFGEGSRLTVL.

V gene TRBV6-5 combines with J gene TRBJ1-2; no reliable D call. The V end lost 2 bases, the J end lost 6 bases, and 7 bases lay between the germline ends. From germline, CDR1 is MNHEY and CDR2 SVGAGI. The CDR3 spans 12 residues. The DNA for the CDR3 is TGTGCCAGCAGTTACGCGGGTAATGGCTACACCTTC. It is translated as CASSYAGNGYTF.

The chain employs TRBV4-1 and TRBJ1-6, with TRBD1 matching 8 bases. This CDR3 comprises 17 residues. CDR1 MGHRA and CDR2 YSYEKL come from the germline V gene. The J segment lost 7 bases and the V segment lost 4 bases, leaving 12 bases of the junction unmatched. CDR3 loop: CASSPQPNDRGNSPLHF. The CDR3 region has the DNA TGCGCCAGCAGCCCCCAACCGAATGACAGGGGAAATTCACCCCTCCACTTT.

As DNA, the CDR3 is TGTGCCAGTAGTCCTCGAGGGTACAATGAGCAGTTCTTC. It translates to CASSPRGYNEQFF. The chain couples TRBV19 to TRBJ2-1; the D gene is possibly TRBD2 (5 bases). The CDR3 is 13 residues long. Trimming pared 5 bases from V and 4 bases from J, leaving 9 bases between. Germline V CDR1 and CDR2: LNHDA, SQIVND (reference sequence).

The CDR3 bases are TGTGCCATCAGTGCCCCCGGACAGGGCTCTAGGGGCTACACCTTC. Translated, it gives CAISAPGQGSRGYTF. The chain uses TRBV10-3 and TRBJ1-2, with 8 bases fitting TRBD1. The length of the CDR3 is 15 residues. CDR1 and CDR2 from the germline V gene are ENHRY and SYGVKD. After removal of 4 bases from V and 8 bases from J, the junction contained 12 bases not matched to a gene.

A few counts support this clone. The chain recombines TRBV18 with TRBJ1-2; D ambiguous. The CDR3 is 15 amino acids. The V gene lost 0 bases and the J gene lost 3 bases, with 11 bases spanning the gap. Germline V gene data show CDR1 as KGHSH and CDR2 as LQKENI. The CDR3 protein is CASSPPEQYYYGYTF. The CDR3 nucleotides read TGTGCCAGCTCACCACCGGAACAGTATTACTATGGCTACACCTTC.

V is TRBV5-1 and J is TRBJ2-1; 12 nucleotides agree with TRBD2. The trim removed 3 bases at V and 10 bases at J, leaving 8 bases unmatched. The CDR3 sequence is 15 residues long. Germline loops: CDR1 SGHRS, CDR2 YFSETQ. CDR3 DNA sequence: TGCGCCAGCAGCTGGACTAGCGGGGACCTACGGGAGCAGTTCTTC. Its translation: CASSWTSGDLREQFF.

The V call is TRBV4-2, the J call TRBJ2-1; 7 bases map to TRBD2. V was pared by 0 bases and J by 6 bases, with 8 bases of the junction left unmatched. CDR3 length: 16 amino acids. The germline gives CDR1 LGHNA, CDR2 YNFKEQ. DNA for the CDR3: TGTGCCAGCAGCCAAGATGCGAGGACTAGGGGCAATGAGCAGTTCTTC. Its protein is CASSQDARTRGNEQFF.

In this sample, this clone turned up a few times. V gene TRBV19 combines with J gene TRBJ1-2; tentative D call: TRBD1 (6 bases). This CDR3 spans 13 amino acids. The V gene's germline CDR1 is LNHDA and CDR2 SQIVND (reference sequence). Trimming pared 5 bases from V and 4 bases from J, leaving 11 bases between. CDR3 nucleotides: TGTGCCAGTAGTGAGGGGGGCGCCTATGGCTACACCTTC. Protein: CASSEGGAYGYTF. Combining the CDR3 with reference TRBV19 and TRBJ1-2 gives the whole variable domain DGGITQSPKYLFRKEGQNVTLSCEQNLNHDAMYWYRQDPGQGLRLIYYSQIVNDFQKGDIAEGYSVSREKKESFPLTVTSAQKNPTAFYLCASSEGGAYGYTFGSGTRLTVV.

This clone was seen more than once but under ten times. This chain joins TRBV6-4 and TRBJ1-6; 7 positions agree with TRBD1. The junction had 1 base not matched to a gene; V was cut back by 0 bases and J by 5 bases. The CDR3 spans 15 residues. Germline V lookup: CDR1 MRHNA, CDR2 SNTAGT. CDR3 residues: CASSDSTGDNSPLHF. In DNA, the CDR3 is TGTGCCAGCAGTGACTCTACAGGGGATAATTCACCCCTCCACTTT.

The chain carries TRBV7-9 and TRBJ1-1, with D possibly TRBD1 on 5 matching bases. The germline V gene has CDR1 SEHNR and CDR2 FQNEAQ (reference sequence). Trimming removed 5 bases from V and 0 bases from J, with 10 bases in between. This CDR3 spans 14 amino acids. CDR3 nucleotides: TGTGCCAGCAGCGCTGACAGCATGAACACTGAAGCTTTCTTT. It encodes CASSADSMNTEAFF.

A few counts support this clone. The chain recombines TRBV5-1 with TRBJ1-2; 8 bases map to TRBD1. CDR3 length: 14 residues. The V gene end was trimmed by 7 bases and the J gene end by 3 bases; junction bases not matched to a gene: 8. Germline V gene lookup returns CDR1 SGHRS and CDR2 YFSETQ. The CDR3 DNA reads as TGCGCCAGCGGCTCAGGGGGCCCGGACTATGGCTACACCTTC. Its protein is CASGSGGPDYGYTF.

V is TRBV10-3 and J is TRBJ2-1; 12 bases align to TRBD2. Germline CDR1 is ENHRY and CDR2 is SYGVKD. The CDR3 sequence is 14 residues long. The junction had 4 bases not matched to a gene; V was cut back by 4 bases and J by 9 bases. The CDR3 bases are TGTGCCATCAGTGGACTAGCGGGGGTGGGTGAGCAGTTCTTC. The encoded protein is CAISGLAGVGEQFF.